This T cell receptor beta chain comes out of a study of T-cell reconstitution after alpha-beta-depleted transplantation in children. Findings and caveats of the study: Reports say that about two months after transplant, the alpha-beta T cells came out of several hundred graft clones that had expanded. Newly made T cells mostly supplied T-cell counts and diversity one year after transplant. After transplant, high TCRbeta diversity at day 60 in some patients arose from surviving recipient T cells and thymic progenitors.

Using unique molecular identifiers, the investigators prepared the TCRbeta library. TCRdb processed the PCR reads anew with MiXCR; each CDR3 protein has one entry. The data hold around 490,000 distinct CDR3 sequences, with 9.5% to 12% observed a single time. The CDR3 is 12 amino acids. V lost 6 bases, J lost 8 bases, and 10 bases lay in between. Germline CDR1 is SEHNR and CDR2 is FQNEAQ (reference sequence). This clonotype was counted many times. Its specificity is unknown. The source of this sequence is a female patient between 2 and 10 years old who had a stem cell transplant for aplastic anemia, so the T cells may come from the graft donor. The chain recombines TRBV7-9 with TRBJ2-2; the D gene is possibly TRBD2 (6 bases). The sample in question was PBMCs, mostly from graft donor cells, obtained 180 days after TCRalphabeta/CD19-depleted stem cell transplant. CDR3 protein: CASSSGTGELFF. CDR3 nucleotide sequence: TGTGCCAGCAGTTCAGGGACTGGGGAGCTGTTTTTT.